These 2 T cell receptor beta chains originate from one sample sequenced in a study of Graves' ophthalmopathy and Graves' hyperthyroidism. The study amplified TCR beta CDR3 regions using RNA transcripts. First-round RT-PCR used HTBI primers; second-round multiplex PCR followed. MiXCR was run by TCRdb on the multiplex PCR reads, yielding one entry per CDR3 protein. The data show a few hundred thousand distinct CDR3 sequences, approximately 18% seen once. What was sequenced was peripheral blood. The receptors derive from an adult woman with stable Graves' hyperthyroidism.

This clonotype has ten or more counts. The V gene is TRBV6-5, the J gene TRBJ1-5, with 7 nucleotides matching TRBD1. The V and J ends lost 10 bases and 5 bases, in that order; junction bases with no gene match: 14. Germline values: CDR1 MNHEY, CDR2 SVGAGI. The CDR3 spans 15 residues. This chain's CDR3 is CATWPTGSPDQPQHF. The CDR3 DNA reads as TGTGCCACGTGGCCGACAGGGTCCCCTGATCAGCCCCAGCATTTT.

The sample holds many counts of this clonotype. The J gene is TRBJ1-1, the V gene TRBV20-1; a weak D match, TRBD1 (6 bases). V was trimmed by 1 base and J by 8 bases, leaving 11 bases between them. The germline V gene has CDR1 DFQATT and CDR2 SNEGSKA (reference sequence). The CDR3 totals 12 residues. CDR3 amino acids: CSARVQGREAFF. The CDR3 DNA reads as TGCAGTGCTAGAGTACAGGGACGAGAAGCTTTCTTT.